This record looks at one TCR beta chain sequence and its context. This sample stems from a study of a mutant IDH1 vaccine in newly diagnosed glioma. Study overall: Previous treatment comprised radiotherapy, temozolomide, or both, mostly both.

The V end was cut by 6 bases, the J end by 0 bases, with 14 bases between. CDR1 MNHEY and CDR2 SVGAGI come from the germline V gene. There are 15 residues in the CDR3. Clones were sequenced by immunoSEQ multiplex PCR, and TCRdb holds only the in-frame ones, with some missing. The repertoire has some 68,000 clones, approximately 79% of them found once; the top ten carry more than 8%. Time point in this sample: baseline, week 1 (first vaccination visit). Sample treatment: pre-vaccination baseline after standard-of-care therapy. New IDH1-mutant, ATRX-lost WHO grade 3 or 4 astrocytomas occurred in donors.

The sample in question was PBMCs, obtained from a glioma patient treated with radiotherapy, temozolomide or both. This sequence joins TRBV6-5 and TRBJ1-1, with D possibly TRBD1 on 6 matching bases. This receptor was obtained from a man aged 50 to 59 with glioma. CDR3 nucleotides: TGTGCCAGCAGCAAGCGGGGGGCGATGAACACTGAAGCTTTCTTT. Its translation: CASSKRGAMNTEAFF.